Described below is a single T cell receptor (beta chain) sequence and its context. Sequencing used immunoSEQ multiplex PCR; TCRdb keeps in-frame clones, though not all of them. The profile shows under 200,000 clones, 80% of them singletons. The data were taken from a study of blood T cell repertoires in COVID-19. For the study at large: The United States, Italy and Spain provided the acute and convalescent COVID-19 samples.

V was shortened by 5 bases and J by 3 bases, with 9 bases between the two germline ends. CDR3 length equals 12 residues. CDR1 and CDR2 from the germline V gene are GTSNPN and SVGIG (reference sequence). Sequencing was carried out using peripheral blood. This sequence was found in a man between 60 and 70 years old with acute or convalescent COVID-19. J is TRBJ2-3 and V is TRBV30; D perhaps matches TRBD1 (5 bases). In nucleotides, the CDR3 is TGTGCCTGGGGAGACAGTACAGATACGCAGTATTTT. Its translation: CAWGDSTDTQYF.